This T cell receptor (beta chain) was recovered during a study of OX40 agonist ivuxolimab in advanced cancers. TCRdb's table, derived via immunoSEQ multiplex PCR, lists solely in-frame clones and lacks some. The sample includes roughly 89,000 clones, approximately 91% of them seen just once. The V end lost 0 bases, the J end lost 4 bases, and 11 bases lay between the germline ends. Germline CDR1 and CDR2: SGHKS and YYEKEE (reference sequence). CDR3 size: 14 residues. This chain joins TRBV5-5 and TRBJ2-7; D is ambiguous. The TCR comes from an adult with an advanced solid tumor such as melanoma, head and neck, liver or kidney cancer. Source: CD4+ or CD8+ T cells sorted from blood, taken in a trial of the OX40 agonist ivuxolimab. The CDR3 DNA is TGTGCCAGCAGCTTGGCGGGTCAGTTTTACGAGCAGTACTTC. It yields the protein CASSLAGQFYEQYF.